This T cell receptor (beta chain) emerged from a study of Graves' ophthalmopathy and Graves' hyperthyroidism. This CDR3 region has 15 residues. CDR1 and CDR2 (germline): SEHNR, FQNEAQ (reference sequence). With 2 bases clipped from V and 6 bases from J, the junction kept 6 bases outside the gene matches. Those donors who had ophthalmopathy presented with moderate-to-severe activity, a CAS of ≥3, a NOSPECS of ≥4 and a duration under 3 months. Researchers turned away patients with other autoimmune diseases, uncontrolled infections, pregnancy or lactation. TCR beta CDR3 regions were amplified from RNA transcripts. HTBI-primed first-round RT-PCR preceded second-round multiplex PCR. From the multiplex PCR reads, TCRdb called clonotypes with MiXCR, one entry per CDR3 protein. The data contain 600,000 to 950,000 distinct CDR3 sequences, 40% of them singletons. This clonotype was seen more than once but under ten times.

This clonotype was sampled from an adult man with Graves' ophthalmopathy. Sequencing was performed on peripheral blood. J is TRBJ2-2 and V is TRBV7-9; 7 bases line up with TRBD2. The CDR3 loop is CASSLTSVVPGELFF. CDR3 DNA: TGTGCCAGCAGCTTAACTAGCGTCGTTCCCGGGGAGCTGTTTTTT.